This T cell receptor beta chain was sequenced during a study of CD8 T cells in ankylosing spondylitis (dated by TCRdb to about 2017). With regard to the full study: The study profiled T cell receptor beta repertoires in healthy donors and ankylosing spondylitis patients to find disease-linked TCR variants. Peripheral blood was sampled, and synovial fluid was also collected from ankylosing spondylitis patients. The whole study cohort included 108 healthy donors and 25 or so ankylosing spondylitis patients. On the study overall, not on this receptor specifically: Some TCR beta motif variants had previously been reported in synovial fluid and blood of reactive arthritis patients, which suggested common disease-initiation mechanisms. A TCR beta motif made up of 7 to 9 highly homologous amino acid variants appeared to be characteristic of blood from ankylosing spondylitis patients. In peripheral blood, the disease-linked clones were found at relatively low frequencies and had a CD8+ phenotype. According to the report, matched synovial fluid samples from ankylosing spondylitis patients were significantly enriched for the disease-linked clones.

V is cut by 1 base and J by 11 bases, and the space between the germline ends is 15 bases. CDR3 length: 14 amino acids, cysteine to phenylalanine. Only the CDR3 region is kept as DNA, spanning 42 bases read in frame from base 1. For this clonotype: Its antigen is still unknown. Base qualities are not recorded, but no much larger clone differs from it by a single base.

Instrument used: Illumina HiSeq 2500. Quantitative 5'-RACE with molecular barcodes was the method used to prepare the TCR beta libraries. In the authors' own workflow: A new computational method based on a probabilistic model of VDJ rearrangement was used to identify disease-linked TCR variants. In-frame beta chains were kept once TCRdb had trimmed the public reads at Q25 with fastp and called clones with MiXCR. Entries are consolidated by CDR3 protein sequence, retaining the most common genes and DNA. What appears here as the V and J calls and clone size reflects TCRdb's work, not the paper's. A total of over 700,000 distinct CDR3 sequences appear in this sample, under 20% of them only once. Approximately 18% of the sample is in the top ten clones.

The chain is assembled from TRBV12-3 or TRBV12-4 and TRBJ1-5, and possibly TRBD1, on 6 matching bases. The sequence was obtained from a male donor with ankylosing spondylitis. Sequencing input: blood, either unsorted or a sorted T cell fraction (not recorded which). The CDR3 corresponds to CASSLETGTYAQHF. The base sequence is TGTGCCAGCAGTTTAGAAACAGGGACTTACGCCCAGCATTTT.